This T cell receptor beta chain was sequenced for a study of cytomegalovirus exposure and HLA in healthy donors. Amplification used 60 Vbeta primers and 13 Jbeta primers. Clones were sequenced by immunoSEQ multiplex PCR, and TCRdb holds only the in-frame ones, with some missing. Of nearly 200,000 clones listed, roughly three quarters were seen once; the top ten hold approximately 0.4%. This sequence was found in a male donor in good health and CMV-seropositive. The sample consisted of PBMCs.

The chain's CDR3 is CASREAGQETQYF. The CDR3 bases are TGTGCCAGCAGAGAAGCAGGCCAAGAGACCCAGTACTTC. This sequence joins TRBV11-2 and TRBJ2-5; unclear D gene. Germline CDR1 and CDR2: SGHAT and FQNNGV. CDR3 length equals 13 residues. Trimming took 6 bases from V and 1 from J, leaving 9 bases between them.